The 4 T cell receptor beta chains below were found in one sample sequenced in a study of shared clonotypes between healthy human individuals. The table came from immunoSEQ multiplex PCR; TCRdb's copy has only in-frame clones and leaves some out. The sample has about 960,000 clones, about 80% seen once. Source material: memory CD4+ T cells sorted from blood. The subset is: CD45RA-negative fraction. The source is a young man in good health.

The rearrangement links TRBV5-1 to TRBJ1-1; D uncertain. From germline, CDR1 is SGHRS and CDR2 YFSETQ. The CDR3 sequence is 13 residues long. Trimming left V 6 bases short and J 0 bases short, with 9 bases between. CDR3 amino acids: CASKRAMNTEAFF. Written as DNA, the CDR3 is TGCGCCAGCAAAAGGGCGATGAACACTGAAGCTTTCTTT.

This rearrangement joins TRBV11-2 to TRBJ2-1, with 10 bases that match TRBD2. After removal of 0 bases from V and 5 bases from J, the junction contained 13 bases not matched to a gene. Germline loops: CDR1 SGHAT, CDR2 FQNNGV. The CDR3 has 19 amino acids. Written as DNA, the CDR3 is TGTGCCAGCAGCTTAGATCGGGAAAGGTGGACTAGCGGACACAATGAGCAGTTCTTC. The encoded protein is CASSLDRERWTSGHNEQFF.

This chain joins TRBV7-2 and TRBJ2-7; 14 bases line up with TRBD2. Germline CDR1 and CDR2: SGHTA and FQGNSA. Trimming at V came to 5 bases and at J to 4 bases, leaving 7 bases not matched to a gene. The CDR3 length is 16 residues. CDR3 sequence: CASSRGLAGVRYEQYF. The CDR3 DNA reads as TGTGCCAGCAGCCGGGGACTAGCGGGAGTTCGGTACGAGCAGTACTTC.

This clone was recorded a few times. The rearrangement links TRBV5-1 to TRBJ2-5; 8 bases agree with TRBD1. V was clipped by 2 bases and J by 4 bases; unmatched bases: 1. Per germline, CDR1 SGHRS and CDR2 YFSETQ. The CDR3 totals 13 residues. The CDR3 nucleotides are TGCGCCAGCAGCTTAACAGGGGGAGAGACCCAGTACTTC. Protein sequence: CASSLTGGETQYF.